Following are 20 T cell receptor beta chains from one sample sequenced in a study of cytomegalovirus exposure and HLA in healthy donors. The data were produced by immunoSEQ multiplex PCR, yet TCRdb's version contains in-frame clones alone and is incomplete. The table records approximately 150,000 clones, just over 90% of them present only once. The sequenced material came from PBMCs. The receptors originated from a young man in good health and CMV-seronegative.

In DNA form, the CDR3 reads TGTGCCAGCACCCCAACCGGGACAGGGGTTAAAAATGAGCAGTTCTTC. Translated, it gives CASTPTGTGVKNEQFF. The chain links TRBV5-6 to TRBJ2-1, with 10 bases identical to TRBD1. The CDR3 is 16 residues long. Germline V gene lookup returns CDR1 SGHDT and CDR2 YYEEEE. V lost 6 bases, J lost 7 bases, and 13 bases stayed unmatched.

This sequence joins TRBV5-1 and TRBJ2-7; D not resolved. In germline, CDR1 is SGHRS, CDR2 YFSETQ. The V end was cut by 0 bases, the J end by 2 bases, with 21 bases between. The CDR3 totals 18 residues. This chain's CDR3 is CASSLGGLGVRETYEQYF. CDR3 in DNA: TGCGCCAGCAGCTTGGGCGGTTTAGGAGTCCGAGAAACCTACGAGCAGTACTTC. Together with reference TRBV5-1 and TRBJ2-7, the CDR3 gives the full variable domain: KAGVTQTPRYLIKTRGQQVTLSCSPISGHRSVSWYQQTPGQGLQFLFEYFSETQRNKGNFPGRFSGRQFSNSRSEMNVSTLELGDSALYLCASSLGGLGVRETYEQYFGPGTRLTVT.

This chain connects TRBV6-1 to TRBJ2-2, with D perhaps matching TRBD1 (5 bases). Germline CDR1 is MNHNS and CDR2 is SASEGT. This CDR3 spans 15 amino acids. Trimming left V 2 bases short and J 5 bases short, with 12 bases between. The CDR3 region is CASSERWGATGELFF. The CDR3 region has the DNA TGTGCCAGCAGTGAAAGGTGGGGCGCGACCGGGGAGCTGTTTTTT.

This sequence joins TRBV11-2 and TRBJ1-2, with TRBD1 identical over 9 bases. V shed 5 bases, J shed 2 bases, and the junction held 9 bases outside the gene matches. The length of the CDR3 is 16 residues. Germline CDR1 SGHAT, CDR2 FQNNGV. The CDR3 sequence: CASSGPGTGTNYGYTF. CDR3 in DNA: TGTGCCAGCAGCGGCCCCGGGACAGGGACGAACTATGGCTACACCTTC.

The chain couples TRBV7-2 to TRBJ1-2; 8 bases line up with TRBD1. V lost 7 bases, J lost 4 bases, and 11 bases stayed unmatched. CDR1 is SGHTA and CDR2 is FQGNSA in the germline V gene. The CDR3 contains 15 residues. The CDR3 DNA reads TGTGCCAGCACCGTATCAGGGGGCCAAGGCTATGGCTACACCTTC. Amino acid sequence: CASTVSGGQGYGYTF.

Only one count was recorded for this clone. The chain links TRBV11-2 to TRBJ2-1; TRBD2 agrees at 14 bases. From germline, CDR1 is SGHAT and CDR2 FQNNGV. J lost 8 bases, V lost 0 bases, and 6 bases had no gene match. The length of the CDR3 is 17 residues. The CDR3 sequence is CASSLDRGLAGAHEQFF. In DNA, the CDR3 is TGTGCCAGCAGCTTAGATAGGGGACTAGCGGGAGCGCATGAGCAGTTCTTC.

The CDR3 loop is CASNGLQYNEQFF. The DNA of the CDR3 is TGTGCCAGCAATGGACTACAATACAATGAGCAGTTCTTC. The chain recombines TRBV2 with TRBJ2-1; TRBD2 is a possible D gene (6 bases). This CDR3 is 13 amino acids long. Per the germline V gene, CDR1 is SNHLY and CDR2 is FYNNEI. Trimming shortened V by 7 bases and J by 4 bases, and 11 bases separated the two germline ends.

This clone was found once. The chain couples TRBV2 to TRBJ2-1, with TRBD2 matching over 8 bases. The junction had 7 bases not matched to a gene; V was cut back by 4 bases and J by 8 bases. This CDR3 comprises 14 residues. Germline CDR1 is SNHLY and CDR2 is FYNNEI. The CDR3 DNA reads as TGTGCCAGCAGTGGGCAGACTAGCGCGCATGAGCAGTTCTTC. Its protein product is CASSGQTSAHEQFF.

V gene TRBV2 combines with J gene TRBJ2-5; D is perhaps TRBD1 (6 bases). Germline V gene sequence: CDR1 SNHLY, CDR2 FYNNEI. The CDR3 length is 14 residues. V lost 6 bases, J lost 5 bases, and 16 bases lay in between. CDR3 sequence reads: CASSSQGPGETQYF. The CDR3 region has the DNA TGTGCCAGCAGCTCCCAGGGGCCTGGGGAGACCCAGTACTTC.

The V gene is TRBV25-1, the J gene TRBJ1-1; D unclear. Trimming shortened V by 3 bases and J by 1 base, and 9 bases separated the two germline ends. This CDR3 has 14 residues. Looked up from germline, CDR1 is MGHDK and CDR2 is SYGVNS. CDR3 nucleotide sequence: TGTGCCAGCAGTGAGGCCCTTGGGAACACTGAAGCTTTCTTT. This gives the protein CASSEALGNTEAFF. Full variable domain (rest looked up from reference TRBV25-1 and TRBJ1-1): EADIYQTPRYLVIGTGKKITLECSQTMGHDKMYWYQQDPGMELHLIHYSYGVNSTEKGDLSSESTVSRIRTEHFPLTLESARPSHTSQYLCASSEALGNTEAFFGQGTRLTVV.

The gene calls are TRBV7-6 and TRBJ2-3, with D unresolved. CDR1 SGHVS and CDR2 FNYEAQ come from the germline V gene. CDR3 length: 14 amino acids. V lost 1 base and J 3 bases, leaving 8 bases between the germline ends. The CDR3 spells CASSLGTGTDTQYF. For the CDR3, the DNA is TGTGCCAGCAGCTTAGGAACGGGTACAGATACGCAGTATTTT.

The chain has TRBV11-2 and TRBJ2-1; D perhaps matches TRBD1 (5 bases). Germline V CDR1 and CDR2: SGHAT, FQNNGV. V lost 4 bases and J 10 bases, leaving 14 bases between the germline ends. The CDR3 consists of 13 residues. The CDR3, as DNA: TGTGCCAGCAGCTCAGCAGGGCGGCAGGAGCAGTTCTTC. It encodes CASSSAGRQEQFF.

The chain carries TRBV2 and TRBJ2-7; the match to TRBD2 covers 14 bases. Germline V gene lookup returns CDR1 SNHLY and CDR2 FYNNEI. This CDR3 is 13 amino acids long. CDR3 in DNA: TGTGCCAGCAGACCAGGGACTAGCGGGAGCCTTTGCGTC. Translating it yields CASRPGTSGSLCV.

This rearrangement joins TRBV4-1 to TRBJ1-3; 7 bases line up with TRBD1. The CDR3 extends over 15 amino acids. With 3 bases clipped from V and 4 bases from J, the junction kept 6 bases outside the gene matches. From germline, CDR1 is MGHRA and CDR2 YSYEKL. In nucleotides, the CDR3 is TGCGCCAGCAGCCACCCGGGACAGCGGGGAAACACCATATATTTT. This gives the protein CASSHPGQRGNTIYF.

This clone came up once. The V gene is TRBV4-3, the J gene TRBJ2-1; TRBD2 matches at 13 bases. In germline, CDR1 is LGHNA, CDR2 YSLEER. Germline trimming cut 1 base from V and 8 bases from J; bases unmatched to any gene: 2. CDR3 length: 15 residues. For the CDR3, the DNA is TGCGCCAGCAGCCAAGGACTAGCGGGGGGCCATGAGCAGTTCTTC. It specifies CASSQGLAGGHEQFF.

The genes are TRBV11-3 and TRBJ2-7; possible D gene TRBD1, 5 bases. The V end was cut by 4 bases, the J end by 6 bases, with 16 bases between. Germline V gene sequence: CDR1 SGHNT, CDR2 YENEEA. The CDR3 totals 14 residues. The CDR3 loop reads CASSSRRGVGEQYV. In nucleotides, the CDR3 is TGTGCCAGCAGCTCGCGTAGGGGTGTCGGCGAGCAGTACGTC.

This chain links TRBV4-1 with TRBJ2-4, with a tentative D call TRBD1 (5 bases). Trimming pared 4 bases from V and 7 bases from J, leaving 11 bases between. This CDR3 has 13 amino acids. Germline-derived CDR1 and CDR2 are MGHRA and YSYEKL. The DNA for the CDR3 is TGCGCCAGCAGCCTATGGCAGGGCAACATTCAGTACTTC. It specifies CASSLWQGNIQYF.

The V gene is TRBV2, the J gene TRBJ1-2; no definite D call. This CDR3 has 15 residues. Germline values: CDR1 SNHLY, CDR2 FYNNEI. V lost 6 bases to trimming and J lost 4 bases, with 18 bases between them. CDR3 in DNA: TGTGCCAGCAGGGCGGGCGGATCTATCCCCTATGGCTACACCTTC. This translates into CASRAGGSIPYGYTF.

The chain couples TRBV10-3 to TRBJ1-3; a possible D gene is TRBD1 (6 bases). Deletions cut 3 bases from V and 4 bases from J, with 22 bases between. This CDR3 has 18 amino acids. The germline V gene encodes CDR1 ENHRY and CDR2 SYGVKD. The CDR3 protein is CAISDILSQGLAGNTIYF. In DNA form, the CDR3 reads TGTGCCATCAGTGATATTTTGTCCCAGGGGCTTGCGGGAAACACCATATATTTT.

V usage is TRBV12-5 and J usage is TRBJ1-2; D ambiguous. V was trimmed by 0 bases and J by 2 bases, leaving 7 bases between them. The CDR3 extends over 14 amino acids. The V gene's germline CDR1 is LGHNT and CDR2 FRNRAP. The CDR3 protein is CASGLVPQNYGYTF. CDR3 DNA sequence: TGTGCTAGTGGTTTGGTCCCGCAGAACTATGGCTACACCTTC.